This entry lists 21 T cell receptor beta chains sequenced from one sample in a study of PD-L1 blockade in urothelial cancer. Sequenced by immunoSEQ multiplex PCR; TCRdb stores in-frame clones only, minus some. The sample lists about 80,000 clones; approximately 90% were seen once. Sample: PBMCs, taken around atezolizumab (anti-PD-L1) treatment. The receptors shown here come from a woman between 65 and 79 years old with urothelial cancer.

The chain recombines TRBV5-6 with TRBJ1-3; D ambiguous. CDR3 length: 13 amino acids. The V gene's germline CDR1 is SGHDT and CDR2 YYEEEE. V lost 4 bases and J 0 bases, leaving 5 bases between the germline ends. The CDR3 protein is CASSIYSGNTIYF. The CDR3 DNA is TGTGCCAGCAGCATTTACTCTGGAAACACCATATATTTT.

This clone was found a few times. J is TRBJ2-7 and V is TRBV7-9; D remains ambiguous. This CDR3 region has 14 residues. The germline gives CDR1 SEHNR, CDR2 FQNEAQ (reference sequence). With 1 base removed from V and 5 bases from J, the gap between germline ends came to 12 bases. In DNA form, the CDR3 reads TGTGCCAGCAGCTTAGGTTATGAAGGAGACGAGCAGTACTTC. It encodes CASSLGYEGDEQYF. Complete variable domain (other parts from reference TRBV7-9 and TRBJ2-7): DTGVSQNPRHKITKRGQNVTFRCDPISEHNRLYWYRQTLGQGPEFLTYFQNEAQLEKSRLLSDRFSAERPKGSFSTLEIQRTEQGDSAMYLCASSLGYEGDEQYFGPGTRLTVT.

J is TRBJ2-5 and V is TRBV10-3; perhaps TRBD1 as D (7 bases). The CDR3 consists of 14 residues. The V end was cut by 4 bases, the J end by 2 bases, with 11 bases between. Germline CDR1 ENHRY, CDR2 SYGVKD. In DNA form, the CDR3 reads TGTGCCATCAGTGCGGCGGGACAGCAAGAGACCCAGTACTTC. Translated: CAISAAGQQETQYF.

The sample holds one count of this clone. The chain links TRBV4-1 to TRBJ1-4; D is perhaps TRBD1 (6 bases). The V end lost 1 base, the J end lost 4 bases, and 10 bases lay between the germline ends. Germline V gene data show CDR1 as MGHRA and CDR2 as YSYEKL. This CDR3 has 15 amino acids. The CDR3 is CASSQGGQINEKLFF. CDR3 coding DNA: TGCGCCAGCAGCCAAGGGGGACAAATTAATGAAAAACTGTTTTTT.

The chain employs TRBV5-1 and TRBJ1-5, with a possible D match to TRBD1 (6 bases). Per germline, CDR1 SGHRS and CDR2 YFSETQ. The V end was cut by 0 bases, the J end by 7 bases, with 14 bases between. This CDR3 has 15 amino acids. CDR3 region: CASSLGPGRGQPQHF. In DNA form, the CDR3 reads TGCGCCAGCAGCTTGGGTCCGGGCAGGGGCCAGCCCCAGCATTTT. Supplemented by reference TRBV5-1 and TRBJ1-5, the full variable domain reads KAGVTQTPRYLIKTRGQQVTLSCSPISGHRSVSWYQQTPGQGLQFLFEYFSETQRNKGNFPGRFSGRQFSNSRSEMNVSTLELGDSALYLCASSLGPGRGQPQHFGDGTRLSIL.

J is TRBJ2-7 and V is TRBV2; D might be TRBD1 (5 bases). This CDR3 comprises 14 residues. The ends were cut back, 3 bases at V and 3 bases at J, with 12 bases in the middle. Germline V gene sequence: CDR1 SNHLY, CDR2 FYNNEI. Here the CDR3 reads CASSDWTTNYEQYF. CDR3 in DNA: TGTGCCAGCAGTGACTGGACAACTAACTACGAGCAGTACTTC.

V gene TRBV18 combines with J gene TRBJ1-3, with 8 positions matching TRBD1. Germline CDR1 and CDR2: KGHSH and LQKENI. This CDR3 comprises 16 residues. J lost 2 bases, V lost 6 bases, and 9 bases had no gene match. DNA of the CDR3: TGTGCCAGCTCTTCAGCAGCGGACAGGGCTGGAAACACCATATATTTT. Its protein product is CASSSAADRAGNTIYF.

V is TRBV5-1 and J is TRBJ2-5, with D perhaps TRBD1 (6 bases). Trimming removed 2 bases from V and 2 bases from J, with 7 bases in between. This CDR3 comprises 13 residues. Germline CDR1 SGHRS, CDR2 YFSETQ. As DNA, the CDR3 is TGCGCCAGCAGCTTTACAGGGCAAGAGACCCAGTACTTC. Encoded protein: CASSFTGQETQYF.

The sample holds one count of this clone. The chain has TRBV9 and TRBJ2-2; 12 bases line up with TRBD2. V lost 5 bases, J lost 4 bases, and 15 bases stayed unmatched. Looked up from germline, CDR1 is SGDLS and CDR2 is YYNGEE. This CDR3 contains 19 residues. In DNA form, the CDR3 reads TGTGCCAGCAGAGCCTTGCTAGCGGGGGGGCGTCCGCGCACCGGGGAGCTGTTTTTT. It codes for CASRALLAGGRPRTGELFF.

This clone occurred once. V usage is TRBV10-3 and J usage is TRBJ2-5, with D possibly matching TRBD2 (5 bases). CDR1 and CDR2 from the germline V gene are ENHRY and SYGVKD. The CDR3 sequence is 13 residues long. Trimming removed 4 bases from V and 5 bases from J, with 11 bases in between. The CDR3 reads CAISVPPGETQYF. In nucleotides, the CDR3 is TGTGCCATCAGTGTTCCCCCGGGGGAGACCCAGTACTTC.

This chain joins TRBV4-2 and TRBJ2-5, with D maybe TRBD1 (6 bases). The germline V and J ends were trimmed by 0 bases and 2 bases, with 22 bases remaining between them. The CDR3 length is 19 residues. Germline V lookup: CDR1 LGHNA, CDR2 YNFKEQ. CDR3 protein: CASSQDYIKGTLGQETQYF. In DNA form, the CDR3 reads TGTGCCAGCAGCCAAGACTACATAAAAGGGACACTAGGGCAAGAGACCCAGTACTTC.

The chain recombines TRBV27 with TRBJ1-5; D possibly corresponds to TRBD1 (5 bases). With 2 bases removed from V and 3 bases from J, the gap between germline ends came to 8 bases. The CDR3 length is 14 residues. Germline CDR1 and CDR2: MNHEY and SMNVEV (reference sequence). CDR3 bases: TGTGCCAGCAGTTTAAGGGGCTCCAATCAGCCCCAGCATTTT. This encodes CASSLRGSNQPQHF.

The V and J genes are TRBV14 and TRBJ2-6; D gene uncertain. CDR3 length: 17 amino acids. Trimming took 0 bases from V and 0 from J, leaving 9 bases between them. The germline CDR1 and CDR2 sequences are SGHDN and FVKESK. For the CDR3, the DNA is TGTGCCAGCAGCCAAGATCCGAGATCCTCTGGGGCCAACGTCCTGACTTTC. Translated: CASSQDPRSSGANVLTF. Supplemented by reference TRBV14 and TRBJ2-6, the full variable domain reads EAGVTQFPSHSVIEKGQTVTLRCDPISGHDNLYWYRRVMGKEIKFLLHFVKESKQDESGMPNNRFLAERTGGTYSTLKVQPAELEDSGVYFCASSQDPRSSGANVLTFGAGSRLTVL.

About this clone itself: The junction and the germline gene differ at one end; a read error may be behind it. This chain links TRBV4-2 with TRBJ1-5, with 7 positions matching TRBD1. Germline lookup yields CDR1 LGHNA and CDR2 YNFKEQ. This CDR3 comprises 13 residues. The CDR3 loop is CASSQDSTGQSFF. Written as DNA, the CDR3 is TGTGCCAGCAGCCAGGATAGCACGGGACAGTCTTTTTTT.

The rearrangement links TRBV2 to TRBJ1-6, with D possibly TRBD1 on 6 matching bases. Germline CDR1 and CDR2: SNHLY and FYNNEI. V dropped 6 bases and J dropped 9 bases, with 15 bases sitting between them. This CDR3 has 14 residues. DNA of the CDR3: TGTGCCAGCAGCGGGGGGCCTTCGACTTCACCCCTCCACTTT. This codes for CASSGGPSTSPLHF.

In this sample, this clone turned up once. The chain couples TRBV5-1 to TRBJ2-2; perhaps TRBD2 as D (5 bases). From germline, CDR1 is SGHRS and CDR2 YFSETQ. Trimming shortened V by 4 bases and J by 5 bases, and 9 bases separated the two germline ends. This CDR3 is 13 amino acids long. CDR3 in DNA: TGCGCCAGCAGCCCAGGACTGACCGGGGAGCTGTTTTTT. It yields the protein CASSPGLTGELFF.

This rearrangement joins TRBV5-1 to TRBJ2-7; 11 nucleotides align to TRBD1. CDR1 SGHRS and CDR2 YFSETQ come from the germline V gene. The CDR3 runs to 15 residues. J was trimmed by 3 bases and V by 0 bases; bases with no gene match: 2. The CDR3 nucleotides read TGCGCCAGCAGCTTGGCGGGACAGGGGGACTACGAGCAGTACTTC. This gives the protein CASSLAGQGDYEQYF.

The chain recombines TRBV6-6 with TRBJ1-5; D is undetermined. There are 14 residues in the CDR3. V shed 2 bases and J shed 7 bases, with 12 bases lying between them. The V gene's germline CDR1 is MNHNY and CDR2 SVGAGI (reference sequence). CDR3 sequence (DNA): TGTGCCAGCAGTTACGATAGGACGGGACAGCCCCAGCATTTT. Its protein product is CASSYDRTGQPQHF.

The DNA for the CDR3 is TGCGCCAGCAGCCAAGCATATCTGGATAGTGCGGATGAGCAGTTCTTC. Translation gives CASSQAYLDSADEQFF. The chain has TRBV4-1 and TRBJ2-1, with D unresolved. This CDR3 is built from 16 residues. Germline V lookup: CDR1 MGHRA, CDR2 YSYEKL. V lost 1 base and J 8 bases, leaving 18 bases between the germline ends.

The rearrangement uses TRBV30 and TRBJ1-3, with 12 bases that match TRBD1. The CDR3 sequence is 20 residues long. Looked up from germline, CDR1 is GTSNPN and CDR2 is SVGIG (reference sequence). With V trimmed by 0 bases and J by 1 base, 13 bases remained unmatched. The CDR3 reads CAWSVFWDRGLLRSGNTIYF. The DNA for the CDR3 is TGTGCCTGGAGTGTATTTTGGGACAGGGGGCTACTAAGGTCTGGAAACACCATATATTTT.

V and J are TRBV6-6 and TRBJ2-1; 8 positions agree with TRBD1. J gave up 5 bases and V 6 bases, and 6 bases lay outside the gene matches. Germline values: CDR1 MNHNY, CDR2 SVGAGI (reference sequence). The CDR3 runs 14 residues. The CDR3: CASSRGQVNNEQFF. The CDR3 nucleotides are TGTGCCAGCAGCCGGGGACAGGTAAACAATGAGCAGTTCTTC.